This is a list of T cell receptor beta chains from one sample in a study of shared clonotypes between healthy human individuals. Here immunoSEQ multiplex PCR was the method, and the copy in TCRdb shows in-frame clones only, minus some. The sample yields around 2.1 million clones, almost 96% seen once. The sequenced sample consisted of naive CD4+ T cells sorted from blood. The origin of the receptors is a man between 18 and 29 years old in good health. The CDR3 runs from the conserved cysteine through the conserved F or W. Each record gives: V gene, clone size, D gene, J gene, CDR3 length, CDR3 DNA, CDR3 protein. D genes are given only for firm matches. Part of the rows lack a size; the others show once, few, many or a class for expanded clones.

v_gene: TRBV5-1
abundance: .
d_gene: TRBD1
j_gene: TRBJ2-2
len: 13
CDR3nt: TGCGCCAGCGCGACAGGGATCGGCGGGGAGCTGTTTTTT
CDR3aa: CASATGIGGELFF

v_gene: TRBV5-1
abundance: .
d_gene: .
j_gene: TRBJ1-6
len: 14
CDR3nt: TGCGCCAGCAGCTGGCAATTCGAGAGTTCACCCCTCCACTTT
CDR3aa: CASSWQFESSPLHF

v_gene: TRBV7-6
abundance: .
d_gene: .
j_gene: TRBJ1-4
len: 17
CDR3nt: TGTGCCAGCAGCTTAGGGGGTGGGGCCGTAACGTGGGAAAAACTGTTTTTT
CDR3aa: CASSLGGGAVTWEKLFF

v_gene: TRBV6-5
abundance: .
d_gene: .
j_gene: TRBJ2-3
len: 13
CDR3nt: TGTGCCAGCAGGCGAGGTGGTACAGATACGCAGTATTTT
CDR3aa: CASRRGGTDTQYF

v_gene: TRBV13
abundance: once
d_gene: TRBD2
j_gene: TRBJ2-7
len: 16
CDR3nt: TGTGCCAGCAGCTCATGGACTAGCGGGGGGATCTACGAGCAGTACTTC
CDR3aa: CASSSWTSGGIYEQYF

v_gene: TRBV2
abundance: .
d_gene: TRBD1
j_gene: TRBJ1-1
len: 12
CDR3nt: TGTGCCAACGGGAAGGGGGCCACTGAAGCTTTCTTT
CDR3aa: CANGKGATEAFF

v_gene: TRBV19
abundance: .
d_gene: .
j_gene: TRBJ1-5
len: 15
CDR3nt: TGTGCCAGTAGTATAAGCGGCCCGAGGGATCAGCCCCAGCATTTT
CDR3aa: CASSISGPRDQPQHF

v_gene: TRBV4-1
abundance: .
d_gene: .
j_gene: TRBJ1-1
len: 15
CDR3nt: TGCGCCAGCAGCCAAGAGGTGGTTTCAAACACTGAAGCTTTCTTT
CDR3aa: CASSQEVVSNTEAFF

v_gene: TRBV6-4
abundance: .
d_gene: TRBD2
j_gene: TRBJ2-7
len: 17
CDR3nt: TGTGCCAGCAGTGACCCGAGGGTAGCGGGGGCCTCCTACGAGCAGTACTTC
CDR3aa: CASSDPRVAGASYEQYF

v_gene: TRBV28
abundance: .
d_gene: .
j_gene: TRBJ1-2
len: 12
CDR3nt: TGTGCCAGCAGTCCGGGCCCCGGAGGCTACACCTTC
CDR3aa: CASSPGPGGYTF

v_gene: TRBV7-2
abundance: .
d_gene: TRBD2
j_gene: TRBJ2-1
len: 15
CDR3nt: TGTGCCAGCAGCTTAGCAGCGGGGGCCAACAATGAGCAGTTCTTC
CDR3aa: CASSLAAGANNEQFF

v_gene: TRBV7-9
abundance: .
d_gene: TRBD2
j_gene: TRBJ2-1
len: 16
CDR3nt: TGTGCCAGCAGCCGGGCGGGACTAGCGGGCTACAATGAGCAGTTCTTC
CDR3aa: CASSRAGLAGYNEQFF

v_gene: TRBV11-2
abundance: .
d_gene: .
j_gene: TRBJ1-6
len: 17
CDR3nt: TGTGCCAGCAGCTTAGTGGAGGGGAGCTCCTATAATTCACCCCTCCACTTT
CDR3aa: CASSLVEGSSYNSPLHF

v_gene: TRBV6-6
abundance: .
d_gene: .
j_gene: TRBJ2-7
len: 12
CDR3nt: TGTGCCAGCAGACAGAGCTCCTACGAGCAGTACTTC
CDR3aa: CASRQSSYEQYF

v_gene: TRBV18
abundance: .
d_gene: TRBD1
j_gene: TRBJ1-1
len: 15
CDR3nt: TGTGCCAGCTCACCCCAAGGGGACAGTATCACTGAAGCTTTCTTT
CDR3aa: CASSPQGDSITEAFF

v_gene: TRBV21-1
abundance: .
d_gene: .
j_gene: TRBJ2-7
len: 16
CDR3nt: TGTGCCAGCAGCAAACGAGACAGGATCGGGTCTCTCGAGCAGTACTTC
CDR3aa: CASSKRDRIGSLEQYF

v_gene: TRBV18
abundance: .
d_gene: .
j_gene: TRBJ1-1
len: 16
CDR3nt: TGTGCCAGCTCACCACCCCGGGGAGGGATGAACACTGAAGCTTTCTTT
CDR3aa: CASSPPRGGMNTEAFF

v_gene: TRBV7-7
abundance: .
d_gene: .
j_gene: TRBJ2-7
len: 13
CDR3nt: TGTGCTAGCATTAAGGGTCTAGACCACGAGCAGTACTTC
CDR3aa: CASIKGLDHEQYF

v_gene: TRBV11-3
abundance: .
d_gene: .
j_gene: TRBJ2-2
len: 16
CDR3nt: TGTGCCAGCAGCCGGACTTTGGGGTTCAACACCGGGGAGCTGTTTTTT
CDR3aa: CASSRTLGFNTGELFF

v_gene: TRBV29-1
abundance: once
d_gene: .
j_gene: TRBJ2-3
len: 14
CDR3nt: TGCAGCGTTGAAGACAGGGTGAGCACAGATACGCAGTATTTT
CDR3aa: CSVEDRVSTDTQYF

v_gene: TRBV18
abundance: .
d_gene: .
j_gene: TRBJ2-5
len: 13
CDR3nt: TGTGCCAGCTCAATAGGGAGGCAAGAGACCCAGTACTTC
CDR3aa: CASSIGRQETQYF

v_gene: TRBV11-2
abundance: .
d_gene: .
j_gene: TRBJ2-7
len: 15
CDR3nt: TGTGCCAGCACCATTTCGGGGGGGGACAGCTACGAGCAGTACTTC
CDR3aa: CASTISGGDSYEQYF

v_gene: TRBV2
abundance: .
d_gene: .
j_gene: TRBJ2-7
len: 14
CDR3nt: TGTGCCAGCAGGTGGGCGGCCCGCACCTACGAGCAGTACTTC
CDR3aa: CASRWAARTYEQYF

v_gene: TRBV7-9
abundance: .
d_gene: .
j_gene: TRBJ1-5
len: 14
CDR3nt: TGTGCCAGCAGCTTAGCGACAAGCAATCAGCCCCAGCATTTT
CDR3aa: CASSLATSNQPQHF

v_gene: TRBV10-3
abundance: .
d_gene: .
j_gene: TRBJ2-1
len: 13
CDR3nt: TGTGCCATCAGAGAAGCGCCAGTGGCGGGTCAGTTCTTC
CDR3aa: CAIREAPVAGQFF

v_gene: TRBV7-3
abundance: .
d_gene: .
j_gene: TRBJ2-2
len: 17
CDR3nt: TGTGCCAGCAGCTCAAAGTGGGGTTCAGGGAACACCGGGGAGCTGTTTTTT
CDR3aa: CASSSKWGSGNTGELFF

v_gene: TRBV4-3
abundance: .
d_gene: .
j_gene: TRBJ2-3
len: 15
CDR3nt: TGCGCCAGCAGCCAACCGGATAAGGGCACAGATACGCAGTATTTT
CDR3aa: CASSQPDKGTDTQYF

v_gene: TRBV11-3
abundance: .
d_gene: TRBD1
j_gene: TRBJ2-3
len: 12
CDR3nt: TGTGCCAGCAGCATAATCAGGACAGGGCCGTATTTT
CDR3aa: CASSIIRTGPYF

v_gene: TRBV6-5
abundance: once
d_gene: .
j_gene: TRBJ1-1
len: 13
CDR3nt: TGTGCCAGCAGGAAAAAGAAGAACACTGAAGCTTTCTTT
CDR3aa: CASRKKKNTEAFF

v_gene: TRBV19
abundance: .
d_gene: .
j_gene: TRBJ2-7
len: 16
CDR3nt: TGTGCCAGTAGTCAACTAGACTCGTTCCGGGGCGACGAGCAGTACTTC
CDR3aa: CASSQLDSFRGDEQYF

v_gene: TRBV15
abundance: .
d_gene: .
j_gene: TRBJ2-7
len: 14
CDR3nt: TGTGCCACCAGCAGAGATTGGAACTCCTACGAGCAGTACTTC
CDR3aa: CATSRDWNSYEQYF

v_gene: TRBV9
abundance: once
d_gene: .
j_gene: TRBJ1-1
len: 15
CDR3nt: TGTGCCAGCAGCGTATCCTCAGGGCGGACGGATGAAGCTTTCTTT
CDR3aa: CASSVSSGRTDEAFF

v_gene: TRBV5-6
abundance: .
d_gene: .
j_gene: TRBJ1-5
len: 14
CDR3nt: TGTGCCAGCAGCTTGAGGGGCTCCTTCGGGCCCCAGCATTTT
CDR3aa: CASSLRGSFGPQHF

v_gene: TRBV5-4
abundance: .
d_gene: .
j_gene: TRBJ2-2
len: 14
CDR3nt: TGTGCCAGCAGCTTGGATATTTCAGGGGGGGAGCTGTTTTTT
CDR3aa: CASSLDISGGELFF

v_gene: TRBV10-1
abundance: few
d_gene: .
j_gene: TRBJ1-1
len: 13
CDR3nt: TGCGCCAGCAGTCCCGGCAGGCACACTGAAGCTTTCTTT
CDR3aa: CASSPGRHTEAFF

v_gene: TRBV5-1
abundance: few
d_gene: .
j_gene: TRBJ2-3
len: 11
CDR3nt: TGCGCCAGCAGCTTGGGGGATACGCAGTATTTT
CDR3aa: CASSLGDTQYF

v_gene: TRBV19
abundance: .
d_gene: .
j_gene: TRBJ1-4
len: 15
CDR3nt: TGTGCCAGTAGTCCGCGAGAGACAGTAAAGGAAAAACTGTTTTTT
CDR3aa: CASSPRETVKEKLFF

v_gene: TRBV12-5
abundance: .
d_gene: TRBD2
j_gene: TRBJ2-7
len: 19
CDR3nt: TGTGCTAGTGGTCAATCCAGGACTAGCGGAGCAAATCTCTCCTACGAGCAGTACTTC
CDR3aa: CASGQSRTSGANLSYEQYF

v_gene: TRBV7-8
abundance: .
d_gene: TRBD1
j_gene: TRBJ1-3
len: 16
CDR3nt: TGTGCCAGCAGCAGAACCCAGGGGGCGCGTGGAAACACCATATATTTT
CDR3aa: CASSRTQGARGNTIYF

v_gene: TRBV10-3
abundance: .
d_gene: .
j_gene: TRBJ2-1
len: 12
CDR3nt: TGTGCCATCAGTGAAGTAGGCTTTGAGCAGTTCTTC
CDR3aa: CAISEVGFEQFF

v_gene: TRBV4-1
abundance: .
d_gene: TRBD1
j_gene: TRBJ2-7
len: 14
CDR3nt: TGCGCCAGCAGCCCGGGGGACAGGACCTACGAGCAGTACTTC
CDR3aa: CASSPGDRTYEQYF

v_gene: TRBV4-1
abundance: .
d_gene: .
j_gene: TRBJ1-4
len: 14
CDR3nt: TGCGCCAGCCAGAGCCTTGCAACTAATGAAAAACTGTTTTTT
CDR3aa: CASQSLATNEKLFF

v_gene: TRBV6-1
abundance: few
d_gene: .
j_gene: TRBJ1-6
len: 15
CDR3nt: TGTGCCAGCAGTGAATTAGGCCTCCGGAATTCACCCCTCCACTTT
CDR3aa: CASSELGLRNSPLHF

v_gene: TRBV11-2
abundance: .
d_gene: TRBD1
j_gene: TRBJ1-4
len: 15
CDR3nt: TGTGCCAGCAGCCCTGGAGACAGGGGACTGGAAAAACTGTTTTTT
CDR3aa: CASSPGDRGLEKLFF

v_gene: TRBV10-3
abundance: .
d_gene: .
j_gene: TRBJ2-2
len: 14
CDR3nt: TGTGCCATCAGTGGGACGTTGAACACCGGGGAGCTGTTTTTT
CDR3aa: CAISGTLNTGELFF

v_gene: TRBV5-6
abundance: .
d_gene: TRBD1
j_gene: TRBJ1-3
len: 15
CDR3nt: TGTGCCAGCAGCTTCGACAGGGCTTCTGGAAACACCATATATTTT
CDR3aa: CASSFDRASGNTIYF

v_gene: TRBV7-3
abundance: .
d_gene: TRBD1
j_gene: TRBJ1-4
len: 16
CDR3nt: TGTGCCAGCAGCCCTTGTGGGACAGCATCCAATGAAAAACTGTTTTTT
CDR3aa: CASSPCGTASNEKLFF

v_gene: TRBV5-1
abundance: .
d_gene: .
j_gene: TRBJ2-7
len: 14
CDR3nt: TGCGCCAGCAGCTTGGGGCAGGAAGTCCACGAGCAGTACTTC
CDR3aa: CASSLGQEVHEQYF

v_gene: TRBV28
abundance: few
d_gene: .
j_gene: TRBJ1-2
len: 12
CDR3nt: TGTGCCAGCACCACCGGGGACAACCACTACACCTTC
CDR3aa: CASTTGDNHYTF

v_gene: TRBV20-1
abundance: .
d_gene: .
j_gene: TRBJ2-5
len: 11
CDR3nt: TGCAGTGCTAGCCGGCAAGAGACCCAGTACTTC
CDR3aa: CSASRQETQYF

v_gene: TRBV11-2
abundance: .
d_gene: .
j_gene: TRBJ1-4
len: 18
CDR3nt: TGTGCCAGCAGCTTAGGGGGGCCATCTCTGGCAACTAATGAAAAACTGTTTTTT
CDR3aa: CASSLGGPSLATNEKLFF